Shown below are 23 T cell receptor beta chains from a single sample sequenced in a study of cytomegalovirus exposure and HLA in healthy donors. The PCR had 60 Vbeta and 13 Jbeta primers. The assay was immunoSEQ multiplex PCR, and TCRdb's table has in-frame clones only and misses some. Seen here are 84,000 or so clones, 60% to 85% observed once, and the top ten hold roughly 2%. Input material: PBMCs. Every receptor here comes from a boy between 10 and 17 years old in good health and CMV-seronegative.

This clone was recorded only once. An end of the junction differs from the germline gene, which may be a read error. This sequence joins TRBV7-7 and TRBJ2-5; TRBD1 might be the D (6 bases). The CDR3 sequence is 14 residues long. CDR1 SSHAT and CDR2 FNYEAQ come from the germline V gene (reference sequence). CDR3 sequence (DNA): TGTGCTAGCAGCTCGTTGAAAGAACCGGGACACCAATACTTC. Translated, it gives CASSSLKEPGHQYF.

The V and J genes are TRBV4-2 and TRBJ1-5; D might be TRBD1 (5 bases). Germline-derived CDR1 and CDR2 are LGHNA and YNFKEQ. The CDR3 contains 15 residues. Trimming took 2 bases from V and 5 from J, leaving 13 bases between them. CDR3 DNA: TGTGCCAGCAGCCAACTTGGACACGACGATCAGCCCCAGCATTTT. Amino acids: CASSQLGHDDQPQHF.

CDR3 in DNA: TGTGCCAGCAGAAATGGTCTAGCGGGGGAGCCAGATACGCAGTATTTT. This encodes CASRNGLAGEPDTQYF. This sequence joins TRBV28 and TRBJ2-3, with TRBD2 matching 10 bases. This CDR3 comprises 16 residues. Germline V lookup: CDR1 MDHEN, CDR2 SYDVKM. Germline trimming cut 6 bases from V and 4 bases from J; bases unmatched to any gene: 10.

The V and J genes are TRBV4-3 and TRBJ1-1; TRBD1 aligns across 9 bases. The CDR3 contains 15 residues. Germline V gene data show CDR1 as LGHNA and CDR2 as YSLEER. Germline trimming cut 3 bases from V and 5 bases from J; bases unmatched to any gene: 7. CDR3 DNA: TGCGCCAGCAGCCAGGCCGGGACAGGGTTGACTGAAGCTTTCTTT. Its translation is CASSQAGTGLTEAFF.

The V and J genes are TRBV27 and TRBJ1-2; D unclear. V shed 3 bases and J shed 3 bases, with 11 bases lying between them. The CDR3 extends over 14 amino acids. The germline CDR1 and CDR2 sequences are MNHEY and SMNVEV (reference sequence). CDR3 nucleotides: TGTGCCAGCAGTTTGCAATCGGGTCACTATGGCTACACCTTC. Translated, it gives CASSLQSGHYGYTF.

The chain employs TRBV2 and TRBJ1-5, with 10 bases fitting TRBD1. Germline CDR1 is SNHLY and CDR2 is FYNNEI. The CDR3 is 16 amino acids. V trimming: 6 bases; J trimming: 2 bases; junction bases outside the gene matches: 7. Written as DNA, the CDR3 is TGTGCCAGCAGCGGGGGGGGGACAGGGGGCAATCAGCCCCAGCATTTT. As protein: CASSGGGTGGNQPQHF. Variable domain in full (rest from reference TRBV2 and TRBJ1-5): EPEVTQTPSHQVTQMGQEVILRCVPISNHLYFYWYRQILGQKVEFLVSFYNNEISEKSEIFDDQFSVERPDGSNFTLKIRSTKLEDSAMYFCASSGGGTGGNQPQHFGDGTRLSIL.

The J gene is TRBJ2-5, the V gene TRBV6-5, with D maybe TRBD2 (6 bases). CDR3 size: 14 residues. Trimming pared 5 bases from V and 2 bases from J, leaving 12 bases between. The germline V gene has CDR1 MNHEY and CDR2 SVGAGI. CDR3 region: CASSQPGGQETQYF. CDR3 DNA sequence: TGTGCCAGCAGTCAACCCGGGGGTCAAGAGACCCAGTACTTC.

The gene calls are TRBV2 and TRBJ2-2, with D possibly being TRBD1 (6 bases). CDR3 length: 15 amino acids. Trimming took 6 bases from V and 0 from J, leaving 11 bases between them. Germline CDR1 reads SNHLY; CDR2 reads FYNNEI. The CDR3 spells CASRPGTPNTGELFF. The CDR3, as DNA: TGTGCCAGCAGGCCCGGGACACCGAACACCGGGGAGCTGTTTTTT.

This clone was counted between two and nine times. This rearrangement joins TRBV4-2 to TRBJ1-5; a possible D gene is TRBD1 (5 bases). V lost 1 base and J 3 bases, leaving 10 bases between the germline ends. CDR3 length equals 15 residues. Germline V gene lookup returns CDR1 LGHNA and CDR2 YNFKEQ. This CDR3 reads CASSQGQGDNQPQHF. CDR3 sequence (DNA): TGTGCCAGCAGCCAAGGCCAGGGTGACAATCAGCCCCAGCATTTT.

The chain combines TRBV5-1 with TRBJ1-3, with 9 bases lining up with TRBD1. With V trimmed by 4 bases and J by 5 bases, 7 bases remained unmatched. The CDR3 spans 15 residues. Germline assignment: CDR1 SGHRS and CDR2 YFSETQ. DNA for the CDR3: TGCGCCAGCAGCGACCCACAGGGGGCGAGAAACACCATATATTTT. It codes for CASSDPQGARNTIYF.

V usage is TRBV7-6 and J usage is TRBJ2-7, with TRBD2 as a possible D gene (5 bases). The V end was cut by 5 bases, the J end by 4 bases, with 21 bases between. Germline V lookup: CDR1 SGHVS, CDR2 FNYEAQ. The CDR3 runs 16 residues. The CDR3 DNA follows: TGTGCCAGCAGCCAAGTTGCGGGTGGGCCACAATACGAGCAGTACTTC. It specifies CASSQVAGGPQYEQYF.

V usage is TRBV6-1 and J usage is TRBJ2-7, with TRBD2 matching over 10 bases. Germline V lookup: CDR1 MNHNS, CDR2 SASEGT. This CDR3 has 16 amino acids. Trimming removed 4 bases from V and 3 bases from J; junction bases left unmatched: 9. In nucleotides, the CDR3 is TGTGCCAGCAGTGCACGGCAGGCTAGCGGGGGCTACGAGCAGTACTTC. It codes for CASSARQASGGYEQYF.

On this clone itself: The junction departs from germline at one end; a sequencing error may be responsible. This chain joins TRBV7-9 and TRBJ1-1; a weak D match, TRBD1 (6 bases). Germline loops: CDR1 SEHNR, CDR2 FQNEAQ (reference sequence). This CDR3 spans 13 amino acids. In nucleotides, the CDR3 is TGTGCCAGCAGCTTCGCTGACCGTTCATCAGGGGTCTTT. Translated: CASSFADRSSGVF.

The chain joins TRBV25-1 to TRBJ2-7; D gene ambiguous. CDR3 length: 15 amino acids. The germline CDR1 and CDR2 sequences are MGHDK and SYGVNS. Trimming left V 0 bases short and J 5 bases short, with 14 bases between. The CDR3 here is CASSEYITSKDEQYF. The CDR3 nucleotides are TGTGCCAGCAGTGAATATATTACATCAAAAGACGAGCAGTACTTC.

The gene calls are TRBV27 and TRBJ1-1, with D possibly being TRBD1 (6 bases). Germline values: CDR1 MNHEY, CDR2 SMNVEV (reference sequence). V lost 5 bases and J lost 7, with 14 bases in between. The CDR3 has 13 amino acids. CDR3 loop: CASSPGGQVEAFF. The DNA for the CDR3 is TGTGCCAGCAGTCCGGGGGGCCAAGTTGAAGCTTTCTTT.

This chain connects TRBV30 to TRBJ2-2; D unresolved. Germline V lookup: CDR1 GTSNPN, CDR2 SVGIG (reference sequence). The CDR3 runs 15 residues. Trimming took off 0 bases at V and 6 bases at J, with 14 bases between the two ends. The CDR3 bases are TGTGCCTGGAGTGTTCTAAAAAGTCTCCCCGGGGAGCTGTTTTTT. This gives the protein CAWSVLKSLPGELFF.

This clone was seen once. V gene TRBV9 combines with J gene TRBJ1-4; the D is unclear. Trimming pared 0 bases from V and 3 bases from J, leaving 9 bases between. There are 15 residues in the CDR3. Germline CDR1 and CDR2: SGDLS and YYNGEE. CDR3 amino acids: CASSVGGLANEKLFF. The CDR3 bases are TGTGCCAGCAGCGTAGGAGGGTTAGCTAATGAAAAACTGTTTTTT.

The J gene is TRBJ2-5, the V gene TRBV30; 7 bases align to TRBD2. CDR3 length equals 18 residues. The junction had 15 bases not matched to a gene; V was cut back by 0 bases and J by 2 bases. Germline V gene sequence: CDR1 GTSNPN, CDR2 SVGIG (reference sequence). The chain's CDR3 is CAWSVGFSSGATQETQYF. CDR3 nucleotides: TGTGCCTGGAGTGTAGGGTTTTCCAGCGGGGCGACTCAAGAGACCCAGTACTTC.

This clone appeared a few times. This chain links TRBV9 with TRBJ2-3; 8 positions match TRBD2. There are 17 residues in the CDR3. With 4 bases clipped from V and 0 bases from J, the junction kept 10 bases outside the gene matches. In germline, CDR1 is SGDLS, CDR2 YYNGEE. CDR3 DNA: TGTGCCAGCAGCCCGCTCGGGGGGGCCACTAGCACAGATACGCAGTATTTT. Amino acid sequence: CASSPLGGATSTDTQYF.

The chain links TRBV7-2 to TRBJ2-7, with TRBD2 as a possible D gene (5 bases). Germline V gene lookup returns CDR1 SGHTA and CDR2 FQGNSA. Trimming removed 6 bases from V and 0 bases from J, with 12 bases in between. The CDR3 has 14 amino acids. CDR3 DNA sequence: TGTGCCAGCAGGTCTCGGGATAGCTCCTACGAGCAGTACTTC. Translated: CASRSRDSSYEQYF.

The chain employs TRBV7-6 and TRBJ2-3; D might be TRBD2 (7 bases). The germline V gene encodes CDR1 SGHVS and CDR2 FNYEAQ. This CDR3 has 15 residues. V lost 1 base and J 5 bases, leaving 13 bases between the germline ends. The CDR3 coding sequence is TGTGCCAGCAGCTTAGTCGTGGGAGGGGGAGATACGCAGTATTTT. It specifies CASSLVVGGGDTQYF.

In regard to this clone: The same CDR3 is also encoded by other DNA sequences in this sample. V gene TRBV6-4 combines with J gene TRBJ2-1; TRBD1 might be the D (5 bases). Looked up from germline, CDR1 is MRHNA and CDR2 is SNTAGT. The V end was cut by 2 bases, the J end by 0 bases, with 8 bases between. The CDR3 is 15 amino acids. CDR3 nucleotide sequence: TGTGCCAGCAGTGACCGGCAGGGCTCCTACAATGAGCAGTTCTTC. It encodes CASSDRQGSYNEQFF.

The rearrangement joins TRBV7-9 to TRBJ1-1, with D tentatively TRBD1 (5 bases). Germline CDR1 reads SEHNR; CDR2 reads FQNEAQ (reference sequence). This CDR3 comprises 14 residues. The ends were cut back, 1 base at V and 4 bases at J, with 10 bases in the middle. This CDR3 reads CASSLVVGGTEAFF. CDR3 nucleotides: TGTGCCAGCAGCTTAGTGGTGGGGGGCACTGAAGCTTTCTTT.